Following are 7 T cell receptor beta chains from one sample sequenced in a study of shared clonotypes between healthy human individuals. Using immunoSEQ multiplex PCR, the repertoire was profiled, and TCRdb retains in-frame clones only, with some absent. The sample contains over 400,000 clones, about 85% of which appear only once. The sequenced material came from PBMCs. The receptors here all came from a woman in her 40s in good health. Some clones in this sample may be carry-over from other donors' samples.

V usage is TRBV5-1 and J usage is TRBJ2-5; 8 bases agree with TRBD1. The germline V gene encodes CDR1 SGHRS and CDR2 YFSETQ. The CDR3 has 14 amino acids. V was clipped by 0 bases and J by 3 bases; unmatched bases: 1. Here the CDR3 reads CASSLGQGKETQYF. DNA of the CDR3: TGCGCCAGCAGCTTGGGACAGGGGAAAGAGACCCAGTACTTC.

The gene calls are TRBV6-1 and TRBJ2-7, with D hard to call. The germline V gene encodes CDR1 MNHNS and CDR2 SASEGT. Trimming cost V 3 bases and J 3 bases, with 9 bases left between them. There are 13 residues in the CDR3. CDR3 region: CASSEVYNYEQYF. Here the CDR3 DNA reads TGTGCCAGCAGTGAGGTCTACAACTACGAGCAGTACTTC.

This clone was counted once. This sequence joins TRBV7-2 and TRBJ2-3, with D unresolved. CDR1 is SGHTA and CDR2 is FQGNSA in the germline V gene. V lost 5 bases to trimming and J lost 4 bases, with 13 bases between them. This CDR3 contains 14 residues. CDR3 sequence reads: CASSLRLSPDTQYF. The CDR3 DNA sequence: TGTGCCAGCAGCCTCCGATTGAGCCCAGATACGCAGTATTTT.

This chain links TRBV6-5 with TRBJ1-5; D is uncertain. The CDR3 is made up of 14 amino acids. Germline V gives CDR1 MNHEY, CDR2 SVGAGI. Deletions cut 5 bases from V and 7 bases from J, with 15 bases between. The CDR3 loop is CASSEAPTTQPQHF. In nucleotides, the CDR3 is TGTGCCAGCAGTGAGGCCCCAACGACCCAGCCCCAGCATTTT.

The chain is built from TRBV6-1 and TRBJ1-2; weak D call: TRBD1 (6 bases). Germline V gene lookup returns CDR1 MNHNS and CDR2 SASEGT. The CDR3 is 13 residues long. Trimming left V 8 bases short and J 3 bases short, with 13 bases between. The CDR3 here is CASDQGFDYGYTF. In DNA form, the CDR3 reads TGTGCCAGCGACCAGGGGTTCGACTATGGCTACACCTTC.

On this clone: Only one base separates this from a far larger clonotype, so it likely reflects a read error. The CDR3 DNA is TGTGCCAGCAGCTGGCCGGTAGAACAAGAGACCCAGTACTTC. Translation: CASSWPVEQETQYF. The rearrangement links TRBV5-4 to TRBJ2-5; D not certain. V lost 3 bases to trimming and J lost 2 bases, with 11 bases between them. CDR3 length: 14 residues. Per the germline V gene, CDR1 is SGHNT and CDR2 is YYREEE (reference sequence).

The chain links TRBV5-5 to TRBJ2-1; D may be TRBD1 (5 bases). CDR1 and CDR2 (germline): SGHKS, YYEKEE (reference sequence). CDR3 length equals 15 residues. V was cut by 0 bases and J by 0 bases, with 7 bases left in between. The CDR3 DNA follows: TGTGCCAGCAGCTTGGGACAGAGCTCCTACAATGAGCAGTTCTTC. Residues: CASSLGQSSYNEQFF. Variable domain in full (rest from reference TRBV5-5 and TRBJ2-1): DAGVTQSPTHLIKTRGQQVTLRCSPISGHKSVSWYQQVLGQGPQFIFQYYEKEERGRGNFPDRFSARQFPNYSSELNVNALLLGDSALYLCASSLGQSSYNEQFFGPGTRLTVL.